This T cell receptor (beta chain) was documented in a study of monozygotic twins with inflammatory bowel disease. General study points: Discordant twins had repertoire similarity that did not differ from that of concordant twins, possibly from limited power. The existence of one strong signal or clonotype linked to IBD lacked support.

Concerning this clonotype itself: Its antigen is unknown.

The CDR3 totals 12 residues. Germline CDR1 is SQVTM and CDR2 is ANQGSEA. No DNA is given; TCRdb re-called the 5' RACE reads and lists each CDR3 protein once. The sample data list around 450,000 distinct CDR3 sequences. The sequenced material came from blood. This TCR derives from a human donor with ulcerative colitis or Crohn's disease, or a healthy co-twin of an affected twin (not recorded which). V is TRBV29-1 and J is TRBJ2-2. The chain's CDR3 is CSVDSNTGELFF.